This T cell receptor beta chain appears in the sequencing data of a study of blood T cell repertoires in COVID-19. This table comes from immunoSEQ multiplex PCR, and its TCRdb copy is limited to in-frame clones, with some not included. The sample lists about 190,000 clones, roughly 84% occurring once. The sequencing input was peripheral blood. This clonotype was obtained from a human donor in a cohort sampled during active COVID-19.

The CDR3 coding sequence is TGTGCCAGCTCGGGTAGCAATCAGCCCCAGCATTTT. This translates into CASSGSNQPQHF. This chain connects TRBV28 to TRBJ1-5; no definite D call. The ends were cut back, 8 bases at V and 0 bases at J, with 5 bases in the middle. Germline lookup yields CDR1 MDHEN and CDR2 SYDVKM. CDR3 length equals 12 residues.